This TCR beta chain is from a study of cytomegalovirus exposure and HLA in healthy donors. Study-wide results and limits: TCR beta chains numbering more than 150 were designated cytomegalovirus-associated. Earlier analysis looked at TCR beta V segments, and most were productive about 90% or about 30% of the time.

A multiplex PCR was run with 60 Vbeta primers and 13 Jbeta primers. Some clones are missing from TCRdb's copy, which holds only in-frame ones; the method was immunoSEQ multiplex PCR. The sample has 100,000 to 150,000 clones, about 73% seen once. As regards this clone: Its antigen is unidentified.

The TCR originated in a woman aged 40-49 years in good health and CMV-seronegative. Sequenced sample: PBMCs.

The CDR3: CASRLGGADTQYF. The DNA of the CDR3 is TGTGCCAGCAGGCTTGGGGGGGCAGATACGCAGTATTTT. V gene TRBV11-2 combines with J gene TRBJ2-3, with 7 bases that match TRBD2. The V segment lost 6 bases and the J segment 4 bases; nucleotides outside the gene matches: 4. Looked up from germline, CDR1 is SGHAT and CDR2 is FQNNGV. The CDR3 covers 13 residues.